These T cell receptor beta chains were read from a single sample in a study of blood T cell repertoires in COVID-19. Here immunoSEQ multiplex PCR was the method, and the copy in TCRdb shows in-frame clones only, minus some. This sample has 200,000 to 250,000 clones; about 82% occur once, and the top ten carry roughly an eighth. Sequenced material: peripheral blood. The receptors shown here come from a man aged 80 or over with acute or convalescent COVID-19. CDR3s include the opening cysteine and the closing phenylalanine or tryptophan. A D gene is named only where the DNA matches it firmly. Rows give clone size only sometimes, using once, few, many, or a class for an expanded clone.

d_gene: .; abundance: .; v_gene: TRBV5-6; j_gene: TRBJ2-7; CDR3aa: CASSLGLGDSHEQYF; CDR3nt: TGTGCCAGCAGCTTGGGGCTGGGGGACTCCCACGAGCAGTACTTC
d_gene: .; abundance: .; v_gene: TRBV5-1; j_gene: TRBJ1-1; CDR3aa: CASSTRQPNTEAFF; CDR3nt: TGCGCCAGCAGCACCCGACAGCCGAACACTGAAGCTTTCTTT
d_gene: .; abundance: .; v_gene: TRBV19; j_gene: TRBJ2-7; CDR3aa: CAREPDTGGYF; CDR3nt: TGTGCCCGCGAACCCGACACCGGTGGGTACTTC
d_gene: .; abundance: .; v_gene: TRBV5-1; j_gene: TRBJ1-5; CDR3aa: CASSLAGGGEPQHF; CDR3nt: TGCGCCAGCAGCTTGGCGGGGGGAGGGGAGCCCCAGCATTTT
d_gene: TRBD1; abundance: once; v_gene: TRBV6-5; j_gene: TRBJ1-1; CDR3aa: CASRTDGGQYTEAFF; CDR3nt: TGTGCCAGCAGAACCGACGGGGGACAGTACACTGAAGCTTTCTTT
d_gene: .; abundance: .; v_gene: TRBV11-1; j_gene: TRBJ2-4; CDR3aa: CASSLGVGGGTNIQYF; CDR3nt: TGTGCCAGCAGCCTCGGCGTGGGGGGGGGCACGAACATTCAGTACTTC
d_gene: TRBD2; abundance: .; v_gene: TRBV10-1; j_gene: TRBJ2-7; CDR3aa: CASSDMGLAGVDTYEQYF; CDR3nt: TGCGCCAGCAGTGATATGGGACTAGCGGGGGTGGACACCTACGAGCAGTACTTC
d_gene: .; abundance: .; v_gene: TRBV10-3; j_gene: TRBJ2-7; CDR3aa: CAIRGGLGYEQYF; CDR3nt: TGTGCCATCAGGGGAGGACTTGGGTACGAGCAGTACTTC
d_gene: .; abundance: .; v_gene: TRBV5-1; j_gene: TRBJ1-4; CDR3aa: CASSLAGGREKLFF; CDR3nt: TGCGCCAGCAGCTTGGCGGGGGGCCGGGAAAAACTGTTTTTT
d_gene: TRBD1; abundance: .; v_gene: TRBV5-8; j_gene: TRBJ2-1; CDR3aa: CASSRAGTVTYNEQFF; CDR3nt: TGTGCCAGCAGCCGTGCCGGGACAGTAACCTACAATGAGCAGTTCTTC
d_gene: .; abundance: once; v_gene: TRBV29-1; j_gene: TRBJ1-2; CDR3aa: CSVDETGGYTF; CDR3nt: TGCAGCGTTGACGAGACGGGAGGCTACACCTTC
d_gene: TRBD1; abundance: once; v_gene: TRBV5-4; j_gene: TRBJ2-7; CDR3aa: CASSLDRGAYEQYF; CDR3nt: TGTGCCAGCAGCTTGGACAGGGGGGCCTACGAGCAGTACTTC
d_gene: .; abundance: .; v_gene: TRBV5-1; j_gene: TRBJ2-5; CDR3aa: CASSSGQLASQETQYF; CDR3nt: TGCGCCAGCAGCTCCGGACAGCTAGCCTCCCAAGAGACCCAGTACTTC
d_gene: .; abundance: .; v_gene: TRBV4-1; j_gene: TRBJ2-4; CDR3aa: CASSQEPTEVAKNIQYF; CDR3nt: TGCGCCAGCAGCCAAGAACCTACAGAAGTAGCCAAAAACATTCAGTACTTC
d_gene: .; abundance: .; v_gene: TRBV19; j_gene: TRBJ1-5; CDR3aa: CASSIGGGGNQPQHF; CDR3nt: TGTGCCAGTAGTATAGGCGGGGGAGGCAATCAGCCCCAGCATTTT
d_gene: TRBD1; abundance: .; v_gene: TRBV5-1; j_gene: TRBJ1-1; CDR3aa: CASSVGGTGYQDTEAFF; CDR3nt: TGCGCCAGCAGCGTTGGGGGGACAGGGTATCAGGACACTGAAGCTTTCTTT
d_gene: .; abundance: .; v_gene: TRBV19; j_gene: TRBJ2-3; CDR3aa: CATGSATDTQYF; CDR3nt: TGTGCCACCGGGTCGGCCACAGATACGCAGTATTTT
d_gene: TRBD1; abundance: .; v_gene: TRBV28; j_gene: TRBJ1-4; CDR3aa: CASRRQGTRSNEKLFF; CDR3nt: TGTGCCAGCAGGAGACAGGGAACCAGGAGTAATGAAAAACTGTTTTTT
d_gene: TRBD2; abundance: .; v_gene: TRBV9; j_gene: TRBJ2-5; CDR3aa: CASSESLAGGPYQETQYF; CDR3nt: TGTGCCAGCAGCGAGTCTCTAGCGGGGGGACCGTACCAAGAGACCCAGTACTTC
d_gene: .; abundance: .; v_gene: TRBV15; j_gene: TRBJ2-7; CDR3aa: CATSGQDSHEQYF; CDR3nt: TGTGCCACCAGCGGCCAGGACAGTCACGAGCAGTACTTC
d_gene: .; abundance: .; v_gene: TRBV18; j_gene: TRBJ2-6; CDR3aa: CASLLGSGANVLTF; CDR3nt: TGTGCCAGCTTACTCGGCTCTGGGGCCAACGTCCTGACTTTC
d_gene: TRBD1; abundance: .; v_gene: TRBV2; j_gene: TRBJ1-2; CDR3aa: CASSEDRGYGYTF; CDR3nt: TGTGCCAGCAGTGAAGACAGGGGCTATGGCTACACCTTC
d_gene: .; abundance: .; v_gene: TRBV5-6; j_gene: TRBJ1-5; CDR3aa: CASSLRRVGQPQHF; CDR3nt: TGTGCCAGCAGCTTACGCAGGGTGGGTCAGCCCCAGCATTTT
d_gene: .; abundance: .; v_gene: TRBV3-1/TRBV3-2; j_gene: TRBJ1-1; CDR3aa: CASSLRTATEAFF; CDR3nt: TGTGCCAGCAGCTTACGGACAGCCACTGAAGCTTTCTTT
d_gene: .; abundance: .; v_gene: TRBV7-9; j_gene: TRBJ2-7; CDR3aa: CASSLGGLATEQYF; CDR3nt: TGTGCCAGCAGCTTAGGGGGCCTAGCGACCGAGCAGTACTTC
d_gene: .; abundance: .; v_gene: TRBV7-3; j_gene: TRBJ2-3; CDR3aa: CASGTSSTDTQYF; CDR3nt: TGTGCCAGCGGGACATCGAGCACAGATACGCAGTATTTT
d_gene: .; abundance: few; v_gene: TRBV14; j_gene: TRBJ2-1; CDR3aa: CASSHLGGPYNEQFF; CDR3nt: TGTGCCAGCAGCCATCTGGGAGGTCCCTACAATGAGCAGTTCTTC
d_gene: .; abundance: .; v_gene: TRBV5-6; j_gene: TRBJ2-7; CDR3aa: CASTRRGSKSYEQYF; CDR3nt: TGTGCCAGCACCAGGAGGGGATCTAAATCCTACGAGCAGTACTTC
d_gene: .; abundance: .; v_gene: TRBV6-1; j_gene: TRBJ2-5; CDR3aa: CASSDLGQQETQYF; CDR3nt: TGTGCCAGCAGTGACCTGGGACAACAAGAGACCCAGTACTTC
d_gene: TRBD2; abundance: .; v_gene: TRBV28; j_gene: TRBJ2-1; CDR3aa: CASSFRLADTLDNEQFF; CDR3nt: TGTGCCAGCAGTTTTCGGCTAGCGGATACCCTCGACAATGAGCAGTTCTTC
d_gene: .; abundance: once; v_gene: TRBV27; j_gene: TRBJ2-7; CDR3aa: CASSRRLEAFYEQYF; CDR3nt: TGTGCCAGCAGTCGGAGACTAGAGGCCTTCTACGAGCAGTACTTC
d_gene: TRBD1; abundance: .; v_gene: TRBV23-1; j_gene: TRBJ2-3; CDR3aa: CASRTKDRDRASTDTQYF; CDR3nt: TGCGCCAGCAGAACCAAGGACCGGGACAGGGCTAGCACAGATACGCAGTATTTT
d_gene: .; abundance: .; v_gene: TRBV28; j_gene: TRBJ1-6; CDR3aa: CASSLQGRGNSPLHF; CDR3nt: TGTGCCAGCAGTTTACAGGGAAGGGGGAATTCACCCCTCCACTTT
d_gene: TRBD1; abundance: .; v_gene: TRBV4-3; j_gene: TRBJ2-7; CDR3aa: CASSQGWGDRGPEQYF; CDR3nt: TGCGCCAGCAGCCAAGGCTGGGGGGACAGGGGGCCCGAGCAGTACTTC
d_gene: .; abundance: .; v_gene: TRBV12-3/TRBV12-4; j_gene: TRBJ2-2; CDR3aa: CASSPTGPGELFF; CDR3nt: TGTGCCAGCAGTCCAACAGGGCCCGGGGAGCTGTTTTTT
d_gene: TRBD1; abundance: .; v_gene: TRBV3-1/TRBV3-2; j_gene: TRBJ1-5; CDR3aa: CASSQTGIVNQPQHF; CDR3nt: TGTGCCAGCAGCCAGACAGGGATCGTCAATCAGCCCCAGCATTTT
d_gene: .; abundance: once; v_gene: TRBV7-2; j_gene: TRBJ2-7; CDR3aa: CASSLELAYEQYF; CDR3nt: TGTGCCAGCAGCTTAGAGCTGGCCTACGAGCAGTACTTC
d_gene: .; abundance: .; v_gene: TRBV19; j_gene: TRBJ1-1; CDR3aa: CASTAPGAGWNTEAFF; CDR3nt: TGTGCCAGTACCGCACCAGGGGCAGGGTGGAACACTGAAGCTTTCTTT
d_gene: .; abundance: few; v_gene: TRBV6-5; j_gene: TRBJ1-2; CDR3aa: CASSRRQNYGYTF; CDR3nt: TGTGCCAGCAGTAGACGACAGAACTATGGCTACACCTTC
d_gene: TRBD1; abundance: .; v_gene: TRBV11-2; j_gene: TRBJ1-4; CDR3aa: CASRSSRGHELTNEKLFF; CDR3nt: TGTGCCAGCCGTTCAAGCAGGGGGCACGAACTCACTAATGAAAAACTGTTTTTT
d_gene: .; abundance: once; v_gene: TRBV18; j_gene: TRBJ2-5; CDR3aa: CASSPRGEVLQETQYF; CDR3nt: TGTGCCAGCTCACCTAGGGGCGAAGTCCTCCAAGAGACCCAGTACTTC
d_gene: TRBD1; abundance: .; v_gene: TRBV3-1/TRBV3-2; j_gene: TRBJ1-3; CDR3aa: CASSPRGQGTGSGNTIYF; CDR3nt: TGTGCCAGCAGCCCCCGCGGACAGGGCACTGGGTCTGGAAACACCATATATTTT
d_gene: .; abundance: .; v_gene: TRBV18; j_gene: TRBJ1-4; CDR3aa: CASSPLYRADEKLFF; CDR3nt: TGTGCCAGCTCCCCTCTTTACAGGGCCGATGAAAAACTGTTTTTT
d_gene: .; abundance: .; v_gene: TRBV4-1; j_gene: TRBJ2-1; CDR3aa: CASSLGQSYNEQFF; CDR3nt: TGCGCCAGCAGCCTTGGACAGTCCTACAATGAGCAGTTCTTC
d_gene: TRBD1; abundance: .; v_gene: TRBV7-2; j_gene: TRBJ1-5; CDR3aa: CASSLVGTANQPQHF; CDR3nt: TGTGCCAGCAGCTTAGTAGGGACAGCAAATCAGCCCCAGCATTTT
d_gene: TRBD1; abundance: .; v_gene: TRBV29-1; j_gene: TRBJ1-2; CDR3aa: CSVDHGQGLNYGYTF; CDR3nt: TGCAGCGTTGATCACGGACAGGGTCTCAACTATGGCTACACCTTC
d_gene: .; abundance: .; v_gene: TRBV12-3/TRBV12-4; j_gene: TRBJ1-6; CDR3aa: CASSPLLDSPLHF; CDR3nt: TGTGCCAGCAGCCCCCTCCTAGATTCACCCCTCCACTTT
d_gene: .; abundance: .; v_gene: TRBV5-1; j_gene: TRBJ2-1; CDR3aa: CASTELRGSGNEQFF; CDR3nt: TGCGCCAGCACCGAACTCCGTGGGTCCGGGAATGAGCAGTTCTTC
d_gene: TRBD1; abundance: .; v_gene: TRBV18; j_gene: TRBJ2-1; CDR3aa: CASSTGTDNEQFF; CDR3nt: TGTGCCAGCTCGACCGGGACAGACAATGAGCAGTTCTTC
d_gene: TRBD2; abundance: few; v_gene: TRBV7-3; j_gene: TRBJ2-1; CDR3aa: CASSVTGTSYNEQFF; CDR3nt: TGTGCCAGCAGCGTAACCGGGACTAGCTACAATGAGCAGTTCTTC